The 9 T cell receptor beta chains reported below all come from one sample, sequenced in a study of cytomegalovirus exposure and HLA in healthy donors. The primer mix had 60 Vbeta and 13 Jbeta primers. TCRdb's copy holds only in-frame clones and misses some; the assay was immunoSEQ multiplex PCR. This sample has 120,000 or so clones; 15% to 20% occur once, and the top ten carry approximately 2.9%. The source material was PBMCs. The receptors were gathered from a female donor in good health and CMV-seropositive.

The chain uses TRBV30 and TRBJ1-2, with a tentative D call TRBD1 (5 bases). The CDR3 has 14 amino acids. Germline loops: CDR1 GTSNPN, CDR2 SVGIG (reference sequence). With 8 bases removed from V and 0 bases from J, the gap between germline ends came to 16 bases. DNA of the CDR3: TGTGCCAGACGGGGGGTAGAAGCTAACTATGGCTACACCTTC. This gives the protein CARRGVEANYGYTF.

This clone was found a few times. The genes are TRBV6-6 and TRBJ2-2, with 7 positions matching TRBD2. The CDR3 sequence is 16 residues long. Germline V gene sequence: CDR1 MNHNY, CDR2 SVGAGI (reference sequence). The V gene end was trimmed by 2 bases and the J gene end by 4 bases; junction bases not matched to a gene: 7. The CDR3 spells CASSYGLDFTTGELFF. The CDR3 DNA sequence: TGTGCCAGCAGTTACGGACTAGACTTTACCACCGGGGAGCTGTTTTTT.

V and J are TRBV12-5 and TRBJ1-5; 8 nucleotides agree with TRBD1. With V trimmed by 5 bases and J by 7 bases, 7 bases remained unmatched. Germline V gives CDR1 LGHNT, CDR2 FRNRAP. The CDR3 consists of 14 residues. The CDR3 DNA reads TGTGCTAGTGGTATTACAGGGGGAGAACAGCCCCAGCATTTT. Protein sequence: CASGITGGEQPQHF. The full variable domain, rest sourced from reference TRBV12-5 and TRBJ1-5, is DARVTQTPRHKVTEMGQEVTMRCQPILGHNTVFWYRQTMMQGLELLAYFRNRAPLDDSGMPKDRFSAEMPDATLATLKIQPSEPRDSAVYFCASGITGGEQPQHFGDGTRLSIL.

This sequence joins TRBV28 and TRBJ1-5, with 7 positions matching TRBD1. This CDR3 comprises 18 residues. The trim removed 1 base at V and 4 bases at J, leaving 13 bases unmatched. Germline lookup yields CDR1 MDHEN and CDR2 SYDVKM. CDR3 nucleotide sequence: TGTGCCAGCAGTTTATTTCCCCAGATGACAGGGAAAAATCAGCCCCAGCATTTT. It specifies CASSLFPQMTGKNQPQHF.

V usage is TRBV19 and J usage is TRBJ1-1, with TRBD1 identical over 9 bases. Trimming removed 0 bases from V and 5 bases from J; junction bases left unmatched: 10. CDR3 length: 17 residues. Germline CDR1 LNHDA, CDR2 SQIVND (reference sequence). The CDR3 loop is CASSIDLRTGVGTEAFF. As DNA, the CDR3 is TGTGCCAGTAGTATAGATCTGAGGACAGGGGTTGGGACTGAAGCTTTCTTT.

V and J are TRBV27 and TRBJ1-3; D is uncertain. Between the trimmed V and J ends, which lost 5 bases and 1 base, there was a span of 12 bases. The CDR3 extends over 15 amino acids. The germline gives CDR1 MNHEY, CDR2 SMNVEV (reference sequence). CDR3 in amino acids: CASSPHRSSGNTIYF. CDR3 nucleotides: TGTGCCAGCAGTCCACACAGAAGTTCTGGAAACACCATATATTTT.

This clone was counted between two and nine times. The chain employs TRBV7-9 and TRBJ1-6, with 10 bases that match TRBD1. J gave up 7 bases and V 6 bases, and 3 bases lay outside the gene matches. Per germline, CDR1 SEHNR and CDR2 FQNEAQ (reference sequence). The CDR3 has 14 amino acids. CDR3 amino acids: CASRAGQGNSPLHF. CDR3 nucleotide sequence: TGTGCCAGCAGGGCGGGACAGGGGAATTCACCCCTCCACTTT.

The table lists this clone with a few counts. This rearrangement joins TRBV5-1 to TRBJ2-7; unclear D gene. V was trimmed by 4 bases and J by 0 bases, leaving 17 bases between them. The CDR3 extends over 16 amino acids. Per the germline V gene, CDR1 is SGHRS and CDR2 is YFSETQ. The CDR3 DNA reads TGCGCCAGCAGCCCCCTCGGCAGGCAGAACTCCTACGAGCAGTACTTC. It encodes CASSPLGRQNSYEQYF.

The genes are TRBV9 and TRBJ1-1; TRBD1 is a possible D gene (5 bases). Germline V CDR1 and CDR2: SGDLS, YYNGEE. The V end was cut by 0 bases, the J end by 0 bases, with 9 bases between. The length of the CDR3 is 15 residues. The CDR3, as DNA: TGTGCCAGCAGCGTAGAGGGGTTCATGAACACTGAAGCTTTCTTT. Translated: CASSVEGFMNTEAFF.